The 26 T cell receptor beta chains in this list originate from one sample, sequenced in a study of human T cells and chemical hapten exposure. TCRdb re-called the RACE reads with MiXCR, one entry per CDR3 protein. The sample lists about 260,000 distinct CDR3 sequences, approximately 8.6% occurring once. The sample's time point: pre-sensitization, week 0. The treatment denotes: therapeutic diphenylcyclopropenone sensitization with weekly scalp DPC. The source material was whole blood, sampled in connection with sensitization to the hapten diphenylcyclopropenone (DPC). The receptors here all came from a woman in her 40s with alopecia areata. Some clones in this sample may be carry-over from other donors' samples.

This clonotype has only a few counts. The chain joins TRBV28 to TRBJ2-2; D call uncertain. CDR1 MDHEN and CDR2 SYDVKM come from the germline V gene. The V and J ends lost 8 bases and 3 bases respectively, with 10 bases between them. This CDR3 region has 13 residues. This CDR3 is CASHAWDTGELFF. The CDR3 DNA is TGTGCCAGCCACGCCTGGGACACCGGGGAGCTGTTTTTT.

This clonotype was counted between two and nine times. The chain combines TRBV18 with TRBJ1-3, with D unresolved. The germline V gene has CDR1 KGHSH and CDR2 LQKENI. V shed 3 bases and J shed 3 bases, with 21 bases lying between them. The CDR3 has 18 residues. The CDR3 DNA is TGTGCCAGCTCACCCCAGGTCGCGGGTGACACGATTGGAAACACCATATATTTT. It encodes CASSPQVAGDTIGNTIYF.

The sample holds many counts of this clonotype. V and J are TRBV6-2 or TRBV6-3 and TRBJ1-1; D is uncertain. V was trimmed by 5 bases and J by 0 bases, leaving 7 bases between them. Germline-derived CDR1 and CDR2 are MNHEY and SVGEGT. This CDR3 has 13 amino acids. The CDR3 DNA follows: TGTGCCAGCAGTGACTACATGAACACTGAAGCTTTCTTT. Protein sequence: CASSDYMNTEAFF.

This clonotype showed up many times. The genes are TRBV9 and TRBJ2-1, with D possibly TRBD1 on 6 matching bases. The germline CDR1 and CDR2 sequences are SGDLS and YYNGEE. V dropped 0 bases and J dropped 1 base, with 8 bases sitting between them. The CDR3 has 15 amino acids. CDR3 in DNA: TGTGCCAGCAGCGTAGGGCAGGGGTCCTACAATGAGCAGTTCTTC. This codes for CASSVGQGSYNEQFF.

The chain couples TRBV27 to TRBJ2-7, with unresolved D. There are 18 residues in the CDR3. Germline V gene lookup returns CDR1 MNHEY and CDR2 SMNVEV (reference sequence). Trimming removed 6 bases at V and 7 bases at J, with 31 bases between. The CDR3 is CASSWAPKRLRAHQEQYF. CDR3 nucleotide sequence: TGTGCCAGCAGCTGGGCCCCCAAAAGGCTACGAGCGCATCAGGAGCAGTACTTC.

The rearrangement joins TRBV4-2 to TRBJ2-1, with D hard to call. Trimming pared 0 bases from V and 7 bases from J, leaving 7 bases between. Germline-derived CDR1 and CDR2 are LGHNA and YNFKEQ. This CDR3 contains 13 residues. DNA of the CDR3: TGTGCCAGCAGCCAAGATGCCGGGAATGAGCAGTTCTTC. Its translation: CASSQDAGNEQFF.

The genes are TRBV25-1 and TRBJ1-1; D not certain. V lost 6 bases and J lost 1, with 9 bases in between. CDR1 MGHDK and CDR2 SYGVNS come from the germline V gene. This CDR3 has 13 amino acids. In DNA, the CDR3 is TGTGCCAGCAGAAAGCCGGGGAACACTGAAGCTTTCTTT. Its translation is CASRKPGNTEAFF.

V and J are TRBV24-1 and TRBJ2-3; D possibly matches TRBD1 or TRBD2 (5 bases each). V was pared by 4 bases and J by 0 bases, with 10 bases between. The CDR3 has 15 amino acids. The germline gives CDR1 KGHDR, CDR2 SFDVKD. This CDR3 reads CATSEVGASTDTQYF. CDR3 bases: TGTGCCACCAGTGAAGTCGGGGCCAGCACAGATACGCAGTATTTT.

V gene TRBV6-5 combines with J gene TRBJ1-1; perhaps TRBD1 as D (5 bases). This CDR3 contains 15 residues. V was pared by 4 bases and J by 0 bases, with 12 bases between. The germline gives CDR1 MNHEY, CDR2 SVGAGI. CDR3 DNA: TGTGCCAGCAGTTCTTTGGGGCCTCTGAACACTGAAGCTTTCTTT. As protein: CASSSLGPLNTEAFF.

This clonotype has a handful of counts. This chain connects TRBV5-1 to TRBJ2-7; perhaps TRBD2 as D (5 bases). Germline-derived CDR1 and CDR2 are SGHRS and YFSETQ. The germline V and J ends were trimmed by 0 bases and 3 bases, with 10 bases remaining between them. This CDR3 region has 14 residues. The CDR3 is CASSLERGFYEQYF. Written as DNA, the CDR3 is TGCGCCAGCAGCTTGGAACGAGGGTTCTACGAGCAGTACTTC.

The chain links TRBV6-2 or TRBV6-3 to TRBJ2-5; D could derive from TRBD1 or TRBD2 (8 bases each). The CDR3 is 16 residues long. Germline values: CDR1 MNHEY, CDR2 SVGEGT. Trimming pared 4 bases from V and 4 bases from J, leaving 19 bases between. CDR3 sequence reads: CASSFPDRAGGETQYF. DNA for the CDR3: TGTGCCAGCAGTTTTCCGGACAGGGCGGGGGGAGAGACCCAGTACTTC.

Ten or more counts support this clonotype. V is TRBV6-2 or TRBV6-3 and J is TRBJ2-5; no clear D. The length of the CDR3 is 14 residues. The V gene's germline CDR1 is MNHEY and CDR2 SVGEGT. Trimming took 2 bases from V and 3 from J, leaving 10 bases between them. The DNA of the CDR3 is TGTGCCAGCAGTTACGGCGGCCGGGAAGAGACCCAGTACTTC. Amino acids: CASSYGGREETQYF.

The rearrangement links TRBV6-5 to TRBJ2-7; a weak D match, TRBD1 (5 bases). With 5 bases removed from V and 0 bases from J, the gap between germline ends came to 8 bases. Germline assignment: CDR1 MNHEY and CDR2 SVGAGI. The CDR3 sequence is 13 residues long. The DNA of the CDR3 is TGTGCCAGCAGTACCGACAGCTCCTACGAGCAGTACTTC. Residues: CASSTDSSYEQYF.

In this sample, this clonotype turned up a few times. The genes are TRBV7-9 and TRBJ2-2, with D possibly matching TRBD2 (6 bases). The CDR3 sequence is 17 residues long. The germline CDR1 and CDR2 sequences are SEHNR and FQNEAQ (reference sequence). Trimming cost V 5 bases and J 4 bases, with 20 bases left between them. The DNA for the CDR3 is TGTGCCAGCAGCGCGCGGCTAGGTAGCGGAATCACCGGGGAGCTGTTTTTT. Translated: CASSARLGSGITGELFF.

This clonotype has ten or more counts. The CDR3 loop reads CSTYRGLSTDTQYF. DNA for the CDR3: TGCAGTACATACAGGGGCCTTTCCACAGATACGCAGTATTTT. V usage is TRBV20-1 and J usage is TRBJ2-3; 7 positions agree with TRBD1. From germline, CDR1 is DFQATT and CDR2 SNEGSKA (reference sequence). CDR3 length: 14 residues. The ends lost 8 bases at V and 2 bases at J; junction bases unmatched: 10.

This clonotype was observed many times. The chain couples TRBV20-1 to TRBJ2-5, with a possible D match to TRBD1 (5 bases). The V gene's germline CDR1 is DFQATT and CDR2 SNEGSKA (reference sequence). The CDR3 loop spans 13 amino acids. V was trimmed by 5 bases and J by 4 bases, leaving 14 bases between them. This CDR3 is CSASPDRLETQYF. The DNA of the CDR3 is TGCAGTGCTTCCCCCGACAGATTAGAGACCCAGTACTTC.

The chain has TRBV3-1 and TRBJ2-2; D assignment may be TRBD1 or TRBD2 (6 bases each). V was trimmed by 10 bases and J by 0 bases, leaving 18 bases between them. The CDR3 spans 16 residues. The germline gives CDR1 LGHDT, CDR2 YNNKEL (reference sequence). The CDR3 nucleotides are TGTGCCACCCGACGACGAGGGGGGACGAACACCGGGGAGCTGTTTTTT. Its protein product is CATRRRGGTNTGELFF.

This clonotype was recorded a few times. The chain carries TRBV28 and TRBJ2-1; D not resolved. CDR3 length: 12 residues. Germline V gives CDR1 MDHEN, CDR2 SYDVKM. The V end lost 6 bases, the J end lost 10 bases, and 13 bases lay between the germline ends. The CDR3 loop reads CASRLRRDEQFF. The CDR3 DNA sequence: TGTGCCAGCAGATTGCGCAGAGACGAGCAGTTCTTC.

About this clonotype itself: The junction differs from germline at one of its ends, possibly a read error. This chain links TRBV7-9 with TRBJ1-1; weak D call: TRBD1 (6 bases). Germline-derived CDR1 and CDR2 are SEHNR and FQNEAQ (reference sequence). This CDR3 has 15 residues. CDR3 region: CGSSPVAGANTEAFF. DNA of the CDR3: TGTGGCAGCAGCCCCGTCGCAGGGGCGAACACTGAAGCTTTCTTT.

This clonotype was counted ten times or more. This chain uses TRBV4-3 with TRBJ1-3; D is ambiguous. The germline gives CDR1 LGHNA, CDR2 YSLEER. This CDR3 is built from 15 residues. V shed 4 bases and J shed 0 bases, with 10 bases lying between them. The CDR3 sequence: CASSRDSSSGNTIYF. The DNA of the CDR3 is TGCGCCAGCAGCCGAGACTCTAGCTCTGGAAACACCATATATTTT.

The chain recombines TRBV20-1 with TRBJ1-2; TRBD1 agrees at 10 bases. The CDR3 is 15 amino acids. V dropped 3 bases and J dropped 7; count of bases not matched to a gene: 11. CDR1 and CDR2 from the germline V gene are DFQATT and SNEGSKA (reference sequence). This CDR3 is CSASIKTGGLAGYTF. CDR3 DNA: TGCAGTGCTAGCATCAAGACAGGGGGCCTTGCTGGCTACACCTTC.

Many counts were recorded for this clonotype. The rearrangement links TRBV6-2 or TRBV6-3 to TRBJ1-5; D gene unclear. The CDR3 has 15 amino acids. The germline V and J ends were trimmed by 4 bases and 2 bases, with 12 bases remaining between them. Per the germline V gene, CDR1 is MNHEY and CDR2 is SVGEGT. DNA of the CDR3: TGTGCCAGCAGTTCCGCTGACTTGGGCAATCAGCCCCAGCATTTT. This gives the protein CASSSADLGNQPQHF.

This clonotype has only a few counts. The CDR3 coding sequence is TGTGCCAGCAGTGAATACACAGGGGGCGAGCAGTTCTTC. As protein: CASSEYTGGEQFF. J is TRBJ2-1 and V is TRBV25-1; TRBD1 agrees at 9 bases. The CDR3 runs to 13 residues. The trim removed 0 bases at V and 10 bases at J, leaving 1 base unmatched. Germline CDR1 MGHDK, CDR2 SYGVNS.

The V call is TRBV6-2 or TRBV6-3, the J call TRBJ1-5; D remains ambiguous. This CDR3 is 15 amino acids long. Germline-derived CDR1 and CDR2 are MNHEY and SVGEGT. Deletions cut 2 bases from V and 4 bases from J, with 12 bases between. CDR3: CASSYTRGENQPQHF. For the CDR3, the DNA is TGTGCCAGCAGTTACACGCGGGGAGAGAATCAGCCCCAGCATTTT.

The rearrangement uses TRBV7-9 and TRBJ2-2; no clear D. V lost 2 bases to trimming and J lost 7 bases, with 5 bases between them. This CDR3 spans 12 amino acids. Germline-derived CDR1 and CDR2 are SEHNR and FQNEAQ (reference sequence). The DNA of the CDR3 is TGTGCCAGCAGCTTAATTGGCGGGGAGCTGTTTTTT. It translates to CASSLIGGELFF.

The genes are TRBV21-1 and TRBJ2-1; TRBD2, as called in the table, went unchecked against the DNA. TRBV21-1 is termed a pseudogene. The CDR3 contains 17 residues. The CDR3 region has the DNA TGTGCCAGCAGCAAAAGTAAGCGGGAGAACGGGTACAATGAGCAGTTCTTC. As protein: CASSKSKRENGYNEQFF.